This entry concerns a single T cell receptor beta chain. The data were taken from a study of cytomegalovirus exposure and HLA in healthy donors. Study at large: Of roughly 400 genotyped donors, about 80% grouped in the Caucasian-associated ancestry cluster.

Unrecorded immune exposure was likely among donors, who were nominally healthy when sampled. Researchers ran the PCR with 60 Vbeta and 13 Jbeta primers. The repertoire was sequenced with immunoSEQ multiplex PCR; TCRdb's copy has only in-frame clones and lacks some. Here the sample spans around 150,000 clones, under 75% being singletons. Between the trimmed V and J ends, which lost 0 bases and 0 bases, there was a span of 8 bases. CDR3 size: 15 residues. In germline, CDR1 is LGHNA, CDR2 YNFKEQ. Material for sequencing was PBMCs. The origin of this receptor is a woman aged 60-75 years in good health and CMV-seropositive. The chain carries TRBV4-2 and TRBJ2-5, with D possibly TRBD2 on 6 matching bases. CDR3 protein: CASSQEGDYQETQYF. The CDR3 DNA follows: TGTGCCAGCAGCCAAGAGGGGGACTACCAAGAGACCCAGTACTTC.